The 8 T cell receptor beta chains given below trace back to one sample, sequenced in a study of STAT5B mutations in CD4+ large granular lymphocyte leukemia. Method: immunoSEQ multiplex PCR; TCRdb's copy keeps in-frame clones and lacks some. Among roughly 36,000 clones listed, over 65% were seen once. Sequences were obtained from CD4+ T cells from blood buffy coats. These receptors all come from a human donor in good health.

The chain carries TRBV15 and TRBJ2-5, with D unclear. Germline V lookup: CDR1 LNHNV, CDR2 YYDKDF (reference sequence). V was cut by 0 bases and J by 4 bases, with 12 bases left in between. The CDR3 is 15 residues long. The CDR3 nucleotides are TGTGCCACCAGCAGAGATCGATCCCCCCCAGAGACCCAGTACTTC. Amino acid sequence: CATSRDRSPPETQYF. The complete variable domain, with remaining parts taken from reference TRBV15 and TRBJ2-5, reads DAMVIQNPRYQVTQFGKPVTLSCSQTLNHNVMYWYQQKSSQAPKLLFHYYDKDFNNEADTPDNFQSRRPNTSFCFLDIRSPGLGDTAMYLCATSRDRSPPETQYFGPGTRLLVL.

In this sample, this clone turned up a few times. The chain joins TRBV5-1 to TRBJ1-6; TRBD1 is a possible D gene (5 bases). Trimming removed 4 bases from V and 7 bases from J, with 15 bases in between. The CDR3 sequence is 15 residues long. Germline V gives CDR1 SGHRS, CDR2 YFSETQ. This CDR3 is CASSPAAGTNSPLHF. The CDR3 coding sequence is TGCGCCAGCAGCCCAGCGGCAGGGACCAATTCACCCCTCCACTTT. Supplemented by reference TRBV5-1 and TRBJ1-6, the full variable domain reads KAGVTQTPRYLIKTRGQQVTLSCSPISGHRSVSWYQQTPGQGLQFLFEYFSETQRNKGNFPGRFSGRQFSNSRSEMNVSTLELGDSALYLCASSPAAGTNSPLHFGNGTRLTVT.

This clone was observed a few times. This chain joins TRBV28 and TRBJ2-7; D is undetermined. The CDR3 spans 14 residues. Trimming took 2 bases from V and 2 from J, leaving 10 bases between them. Germline CDR1 and CDR2: MDHEN and SYDVKM. The CDR3, as DNA: TGTGCCAGCAGTTTAACCCCGGCGACCTACGAGCAGTACTTC. Amino acid sequence: CASSLTPATYEQYF.

This clone showed up just a few times. The chain joins TRBV7-9 to TRBJ1-2; D gene unclear. Germline-derived CDR1 and CDR2 are SEHNR and FQNEAQ (reference sequence). The CDR3 covers 12 residues. Trimming removed 4 bases from V and 0 bases from J, with 3 bases in between. The CDR3 region is CASSSSNYGYTF. In nucleotides, the CDR3 is TGTGCCAGCAGCTCCTCTAACTATGGCTACACCTTC.

This clone has more than one count but fewer than ten. This chain joins TRBV5-8 and TRBJ2-7; 7 nucleotides align to TRBD1. Germline V gene lookup returns CDR1 SGHTS and CDR2 YDEGEE. This CDR3 is built from 14 residues. V shed 4 bases and J 0 bases; nucleotides not matched to a gene: 4. The CDR3 region is CASSLRTGSYEQYF. The CDR3 region has the DNA TGTGCCAGCAGCCTGCGGACAGGCTCCTACGAGCAGTACTTC. The full variable domain, its missing parts supplied by reference TRBV5-8 and TRBJ2-7, is EAGVTQSPTHLIKTRGQQATLRCSPISGHTSVYWYQQALGLGLQFLLWYDEGEERNRGNFPPRFSGRQFPNYSSELNVNALELEDSALYLCASSLRTGSYEQYFGPGTRLTVT.

V gene TRBV6-6 combines with J gene TRBJ1-1; TRBD1 might be the D (6 bases). V was trimmed by 6 bases and J by 1 base, leaving 15 bases between them. The length of the CDR3 is 15 residues. Germline CDR1 and CDR2: MNHNY and SVGAGI (reference sequence). The CDR3 is CASSLLGAGNTEAFF. The CDR3 bases are TGTGCCAGCAGCCTCCTGGGGGCGGGGAACACTGAAGCTTTCTTT.

The chain carries TRBV2 and TRBJ2-5; D might be TRBD1 (6 bases). Per germline, CDR1 SNHLY and CDR2 FYNNEI. The CDR3 loop spans 13 amino acids. V lost 6 bases, J lost 5 bases, and 13 bases lay in between. The CDR3: CASSADRHETQYF. The CDR3 nucleotides are TGTGCCAGCAGCGCCGACAGGCACGAGACCCAGTACTTC. Together with reference TRBV2 and TRBJ2-5, the CDR3 gives the full variable domain: EPEVTQTPSHQVTQMGQEVILRCVPISNHLYFYWYRQILGQKVEFLVSFYNNEISEKSEIFDDQFSVERPDGSNFTLKIRSTKLEDSAMYFCASSADRHETQYFGPGTRLLVL.

This clone was observed once. The genes are TRBV4-3 and TRBJ1-5; no definite D call. Looked up from germline, CDR1 is LGHNA and CDR2 is YSLEER. Trimming took off 0 bases at V and 6 bases at J, with 15 bases between the two ends. The CDR3 extends over 16 amino acids. The CDR3 sequence: CASSQDQTGMSQPQHF. CDR3 nucleotide sequence: TGCGCCAGCAGCCAAGATCAAACTGGAATGTCTCAGCCCCAGCATTTT.